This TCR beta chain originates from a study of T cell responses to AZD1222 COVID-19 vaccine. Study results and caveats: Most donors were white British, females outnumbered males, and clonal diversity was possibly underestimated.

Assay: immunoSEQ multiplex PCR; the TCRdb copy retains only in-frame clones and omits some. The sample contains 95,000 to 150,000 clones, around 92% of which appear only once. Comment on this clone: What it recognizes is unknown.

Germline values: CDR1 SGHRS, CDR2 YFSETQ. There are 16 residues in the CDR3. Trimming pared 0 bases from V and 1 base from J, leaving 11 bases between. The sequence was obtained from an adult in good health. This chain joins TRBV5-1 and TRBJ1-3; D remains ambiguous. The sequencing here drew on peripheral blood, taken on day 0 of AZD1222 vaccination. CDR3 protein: CASSLDSRVSGNTIYF. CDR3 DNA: TGCGCCAGCAGCTTGGATTCGCGCGTTTCTGGAAACACCATATATTTT.